This TCR beta chain comes out of a study of a mutant IDH1 vaccine in newly diagnosed glioma. About the study: Vaccination was launched 4-6 weeks after radiotherapy alone, or with temozolomide cycles. The therapy given earlier, which was standard therapy, consisted of radiotherapy, temozolomide, or both, and most of the patients received both. General study results and limits: Altogether, 80% to 95% of patients exhibited vaccine-induced immune responses.

With respect to this clone: The antigen remains unidentified.

Time point described: week 35, safety follow-up. Doses consisted of 300 ug of mutant IDH1 20-mer peptide each, paired with topical imiquimod. New WHO grade 3 or 4 astrocytomas that were IDH1-mutant and ATRX-lost had been found in donors. The V end lost 4 bases, the J end lost 2 bases, and 8 bases lay between the germline ends. Germline V gene lookup returns CDR1 MDHEN and CDR2 SYDVKM. The CDR3 loop spans 13 amino acids. Profiling relied on immunoSEQ multiplex PCR, and the TCRdb table lists in-frame clones only, not all of them. The profile shows over 40,000 clones, over 75% of them singletons. This receptor was identified in a man between 40 and 49 years old with glioma. Sequenced material: PBMCs, taken from a glioma patient whose treatment included an IDH1 peptide vaccine. The rearrangement links TRBV28 to TRBJ2-5; D may be TRBD1 (6 bases). The CDR3, as DNA: TGTGCCAGCAGTTCTCAGGGGCAAGAGACCCAGTACTTC. Protein: CASSSQGQETQYF.